The 26 T cell receptor beta chains listed next were all sequenced from one sample in a study of response to subunit inactivated influenza vaccine. TCRdb processed the RT-PCR reads anew with MiXCR; each CDR3 protein has one entry. The data contain some 480,000 distinct CDR3 sequences, approximately 11% of them singletons. Here the sequenced sample was PBMCs from blood, taken around seven weeks after vaccination. The receptor source for this set is a man in his fifties or sixties who received an inactivated influenza vaccine.

This clonotype occurred a few times. The genes are TRBV7-2 and TRBJ2-7; 8 nucleotides line up with TRBD1. From germline, CDR1 is SGHTA and CDR2 FQGNSA. The J segment lost 4 bases and the V segment lost 3 bases, leaving 11 bases of the junction unmatched. The CDR3 sequence is 16 residues long. This chain's CDR3 is CASSFSSWTGIYEQYF. The CDR3, as DNA: TGTGCCAGCAGCTTCTCCTCTTGGACAGGGATTTACGAGCAGTACTTC.

This clonotype has more than one count but fewer than ten. The rearrangement links TRBV7-9 to TRBJ2-1; 9 bases are shared with TRBD1. Germline V gene sequence: CDR1 SEHNR, CDR2 FQNEAQ (reference sequence). Unmatched junction bases numbered 5, after V lost 0 bases and J lost 8 bases. The CDR3 has 15 residues. As DNA, the CDR3 is TGTGCCAGCAGCTTAGCAGGGACAGGGATGGATGAGCAGTTCTTC. As protein: CASSLAGTGMDEQFF.

V usage is TRBV3-1 and J usage is TRBJ1-1, with 7 nucleotides matching TRBD1. The CDR3 loop spans 14 amino acids. V gave up 4 bases and J gave up 6 bases; unmatched junction bases: 8. From germline, CDR1 is LGHDT and CDR2 YNNKEL (reference sequence). In nucleotides, the CDR3 is TGTGCCAGCAGCCGACAAAATGACAGGGCTGAAGCTTTCTTT. This codes for CASSRQNDRAEAFF. Combining the CDR3 with reference TRBV3-1 and TRBJ1-1 gives the whole variable domain DTAVSQTPKYLVTQMGNDKSIKCEQNLGHDTMYWYKQDSKKFLKIMFSYNNKELIINETVPNRFSPKSPDKAHLNLHINSLELGDSAVYFCASSRQNDRAEAFFGQGTRLTVV.

The rearrangement joins TRBV14 to TRBJ1-2; 8 bases are shared with TRBD1. V shed 2 bases and J 7 bases; nucleotides not matched to a gene: 6. CDR1 is SGHDN, CDR2 FVKESK, per germline. This CDR3 has 14 amino acids. CDR3 loop: CASSQTGGWSGYTF. Here the CDR3 DNA reads TGTGCCAGCAGCCAAACAGGGGGTTGGAGTGGCTACACCTTC.

This clonotype was observed a few times. In DNA, the CDR3 is TGTGCCAGCAGTTTTGTACAGGGATCCTACAATGAGCAGTTCTTC. Its protein is CASSFVQGSYNEQFF. V usage is TRBV28 and J usage is TRBJ2-1; the D gene is possibly TRBD1 (6 bases). The germline V and J ends were trimmed by 3 bases and 1 base, with 10 bases remaining between them. Germline CDR1 reads MDHEN; CDR2 reads SYDVKM. CDR3 length: 15 residues.

The sample holds many counts of this clonotype. This chain uses TRBV3-1 with TRBJ2-7, with 9 bases that match TRBD2. The CDR3 spans 18 residues. The germline gives CDR1 LGHDT, CDR2 YNNKEL (reference sequence). V gave up 0 bases and J gave up 3 bases; unmatched junction bases: 12. CDR3 nucleotides: TGTGCCAGCAGCCAAGATACAGTAGCGGGAGCGTCTCTCTACGAGCAGTACTTC. The encoded protein is CASSQDTVAGASLYEQYF.

This clonotype showed up just a few times. The chain is built from TRBV12-3 or TRBV12-4 and TRBJ2-3, with D unresolved. V was shortened by 3 bases and J by 4 bases, with 11 bases between the two germline ends. CDR3 length: 14 residues. CDR3 nucleotide sequence: TGTGCCAGCAGTTTCCGGCTGTCCGCAGATACGCAGTATTTT. Encoded protein: CASSFRLSADTQYF.

The V and J genes are TRBV7-2 and TRBJ1-5, with D uncertain. From germline, CDR1 is SGHTA and CDR2 FQGNSA. This CDR3 comprises 15 residues. Between the trimmed V and J ends, which lost 5 bases and 3 bases, there was a span of 14 bases. CDR3 sequence reads: CASSPRTSINQPQHF. For the CDR3, the DNA is TGTGCCAGCAGCCCCAGAACTTCGATCAATCAGCCCCAGCATTTT.

The chain links TRBV9 to TRBJ2-1; D possibly corresponds to TRBD2 (5 bases). Germline CDR1 and CDR2: SGDLS and YYNGEE. The V and J ends lost 0 bases and 5 bases respectively, with 12 bases between them. The CDR3 is 15 residues long. CDR3 region: CASSVGAGINNEQFF. CDR3 sequence (DNA): TGTGCCAGCAGCGTAGGTGCCGGGATCAACAATGAGCAGTTCTTC.

The chain recombines TRBV20-1 with TRBJ2-5; D perhaps matches TRBD2 (6 bases). CDR3 length equals 12 residues. Looked up from germline, CDR1 is DFQATT and CDR2 is SNEGSKA (reference sequence). Trimming took 3 bases from V and 1 from J, leaving 6 bases between them. This CDR3 is CSASGGQETQYF. CDR3 DNA: TGCAGTGCTAGCGGGGGCCAAGAGACCCAGTACTTC.

DNA for the CDR3: TGCAGCTCCGCGGACAGGGCTAGCACAGATACGCAGTATTTT. Its translation: CSSADRASTDTQYF. The chain joins TRBV29-1 to TRBJ2-3; 8 bases agree with TRBD1. Trimming removed 8 bases from V and 0 bases from J; junction bases left unmatched: 7. CDR1 is SQVTM and CDR2 is ANQGSEA in the germline V gene. CDR3 length: 14 residues.

This clonotype was observed at least ten times. CDR3 DNA: TGTGCCAGCAGCTTGGGACAGGGGGCAGGCGGGGAGCTGTTTTTT. It is translated as CASSLGQGAGGELFF. This chain connects TRBV5-5 to TRBJ2-2, with TRBD1 matching over 10 bases. Germline lookup yields CDR1 SGHKS and CDR2 YYEKEE (reference sequence). The CDR3 contains 15 residues. Trimming at V came to 0 bases and at J to 7 bases, leaving 3 bases not matched to a gene.

The table lists this clonotype with a few counts. V is TRBV28 and J is TRBJ1-2; 9 bases align to TRBD1. This CDR3 is built from 15 residues. CDR1 is MDHEN, CDR2 SYDVKM, per germline. J lost 4 bases, V lost 8 bases, and 11 bases had no gene match. In DNA form, the CDR3 reads TGTGCCAGCGGCCCCGGGACAGGGTTAATCTATGGCTACACCTTC. This encodes CASGPGTGLIYGYTF.

This clonotype has a count of ten or more. CDR3 residues: CSASPRGNTEAFF. DNA of the CDR3: TGCAGTGCTAGCCCCAGGGGGAACACTGAAGCTTTCTTT. V gene TRBV20-1 combines with J gene TRBJ1-1; perhaps TRBD1 as D (6 bases). CDR3 size: 13 residues. The V end lost 3 bases, the J end lost 1 base, and 9 bases lay between the germline ends. Germline CDR1 DFQATT, CDR2 SNEGSKA (reference sequence).

This clonotype was seen a handful of times. V is TRBV4-1 and J is TRBJ1-2, with 7 bases identical to TRBD1. The germline V gene has CDR1 MGHRA and CDR2 YSYEKL. The CDR3 runs to 14 residues. The V gene end was trimmed by 6 bases and the J gene end by 4 bases; junction bases not matched to a gene: 8. As DNA, the CDR3 is TGCGCCAGCAGGGTTCCGGGACAGAGCTATGGCTACACCTTC. Its translation is CASRVPGQSYGYTF.

In its sample, this clonotype was seen many times. This rearrangement joins TRBV20-1 to TRBJ2-3; a weak D match, TRBD1 (5 bases). CDR1 and CDR2 from the germline V gene are DFQATT and SNEGSKA (reference sequence). CDR3 size: 15 residues. Trimming took 2 bases from V and 2 from J, leaving 14 bases between them. The CDR3 loop reads CSARPSRGFTDTQYF. The CDR3 nucleotides are TGCAGTGCTAGACCCTCAAGGGGATTCACAGATACGCAGTATTTT.

This clonotype was seen only a few times. The rearrangement joins TRBV7-8 to TRBJ2-3, with no clear D. With 5 bases removed from V and 2 bases from J, the gap between germline ends came to 20 bases. This CDR3 comprises 17 residues. Germline V gene sequence: CDR1 SGHVS, CDR2 FQNEAQ. This chain's CDR3 is CASSKRAPVDPTDTQYF. As DNA, the CDR3 is TGTGCCAGCAGCAAAAGGGCCCCGGTGGACCCCACAGATACGCAGTATTTT.

This clonotype was counted only a few times. V and J are TRBV4-1 and TRBJ2-7, with TRBD2 matching 8 bases. Germline-derived CDR1 and CDR2 are MGHRA and YSYEKL. CDR3 length: 15 residues. The V and J ends lost 2 bases and 2 bases, in that order; junction bases with no gene match: 5. CDR3 protein: CASSQRPGGTYEQYF. The CDR3 region has the DNA TGCGCCAGCAGCCAACGGCCGGGAGGGACCTACGAGCAGTACTTC.

This clonotype turned up a few times. This chain links TRBV5-5 with TRBJ1-2, with 9 bases lining up with TRBD1. J gave up 8 bases and V 4 bases, and 9 bases lay outside the gene matches. Per the germline V gene, CDR1 is SGHKS and CDR2 is YYEKEE (reference sequence). The CDR3 totals 14 residues. The CDR3 protein is CASSLPTGGGGYTF. The CDR3 DNA reads as TGTGCCAGCAGCCTTCCGACAGGGGGAGGAGGCTACACCTTC. Looking up the rest from reference TRBV5-5 and TRBJ1-2 gives the full variable domain: DAGVTQSPTHLIKTRGQQVTLRCSPISGHKSVSWYQQVLGQGPQFIFQYYEKEERGRGNFPDRFSARQFPNYSSELNVNALLLGDSALYLCASSLPTGGGGYTFGSGTRLTVV.

V is TRBV18 and J is TRBJ2-1; TRBD1 aligns across 7 bases. With V trimmed by 5 bases and J by 4 bases, 8 bases remained unmatched. Germline V gene lookup returns CDR1 KGHSH and CDR2 LQKENI. CDR3 length: 15 residues. In DNA form, the CDR3 reads TGTGCCAGCTCAACCGGGACAGCTAGGTACAATGAGCAGTTCTTC. Translating it yields CASSTGTARYNEQFF.

This clonotype was observed many times. The CDR3 here is CASSSSGSYEQYF. DNA of the CDR3: TGTGCCAGCAGTTCAAGCGGGAGTTACGAGCAGTACTTC. The chain uses TRBV6-2 or TRBV6-3 and TRBJ2-7; 8 nucleotides align to TRBD2. The J segment lost 4 bases and the V segment lost 4 bases, leaving 3 bases of the junction unmatched. CDR3 size: 13 residues. The V gene's germline CDR1 is MNHEY and CDR2 SVGEGT.

The table lists this clonotype with a few counts. This chain uses TRBV10-3 with TRBJ2-1, with TRBD2 matching over 11 bases. Germline-derived CDR1 and CDR2 are ENHRY and SYGVKD. This CDR3 has 15 residues. V lost 0 bases to trimming and J lost 10 bases; unmatched junction nucleotides: 5. Written as DNA, the CDR3 is TGTGCCATCAGTGAGTCGTCTAGCGGGGGGCCGGAGCAGTTCTTC. It translates to CAISESSSGGPEQFF.

The chain links TRBV11-2 to TRBJ2-7, with a tentative D call TRBD1 (6 bases). Germline assignment: CDR1 SGHAT and CDR2 FQNNGV. The CDR3 runs 15 residues. V lost 2 bases and J lost 0, with 11 bases in between. The CDR3 DNA follows: TGTGCCAGCAGCTTATTACCAGGGGACTCCTACGAGCAGTACTTC. Amino acid sequence: CASSLLPGDSYEQYF.

This clonotype has at least ten counts. This chain connects TRBV15 to TRBJ2-7; D ambiguous. V lost 1 base to trimming and J lost 0 bases, with 10 bases between them. Germline loops: CDR1 LNHNV, CDR2 YYDKDF (reference sequence). The CDR3 covers 15 residues. The CDR3 sequence is CATSRALLSSYEQYF. CDR3 DNA sequence: TGTGCCACCAGCAGAGCATTACTAAGCTCCTACGAGCAGTACTTC. Based on the CDR3 plus reference TRBV15 and TRBJ2-7, the full variable domain is DAMVIQNPRYQVTQFGKPVTLSCSQTLNHNVMYWYQQKSSQAPKLLFHYYDKDFNNEADTPDNFQSRRPNTSFCFLDIRSPGLGDTAMYLCATSRALLSSYEQYFGPGTRLTVT.

There are a few counts of this clonotype. CDR3 sequence (DNA): TGTGCCAGCAGCTCGGAGATCATCACAGATACGCAGTATTTT. This sequence encodes CASSSEIITDTQYF. This chain joins TRBV7-2 and TRBJ2-3; D remains ambiguous. The germline V gene encodes CDR1 SGHTA and CDR2 FQGNSA. Trimming took off 4 bases at V and 2 bases at J, with 10 bases between the two ends. The CDR3 contains 14 residues.

This clonotype was counted ten times or more. J is TRBJ2-2 and V is TRBV29-1; possibly TRBD1 or TRBD2 for D (5 bases each). CDR3 length: 13 amino acids. In germline, CDR1 is SQVTM, CDR2 ANQGSEA. Trimming took off 6 bases at V and 6 bases at J, with 14 bases between the two ends. The CDR3 region has the DNA TGCAGCGTGATCGGGACCTCCCCCGGGGAGCTGTTTTTT. Encoded protein: CSVIGTSPGELFF.